This T cell receptor (beta chain) emerged from a study of blood T cell repertoires in COVID-19. As for the study in general: T cells, B-cell-depleted T cells, or PBMCs provided the cDNA or gDNA that served as material.

Repertoires were generated with immunoSEQ multiplex PCR, while TCRdb's copy carries only in-frame clones and drops some. Of 200,000 to 250,000 clones listed, approximately 77% are singletons. The germline V gene encodes CDR1 MNHEY and CDR2 SMNVEV (reference sequence). This CDR3 is 17 amino acids long. J was trimmed by 7 bases and V by 5 bases; bases with no gene match: 12. This clonotype originated in a woman aged 80 or over with acute or convalescent COVID-19. The chain uses TRBV27 and TRBJ2-1, with 12 positions matching TRBD2. Source material: peripheral blood. CDR3 residues: CASSPPMTSGGGNEQFF. In DNA, the CDR3 is TGTGCCAGCAGTCCACCCATGACTAGCGGGGGAGGGAATGAGCAGTTCTTC.